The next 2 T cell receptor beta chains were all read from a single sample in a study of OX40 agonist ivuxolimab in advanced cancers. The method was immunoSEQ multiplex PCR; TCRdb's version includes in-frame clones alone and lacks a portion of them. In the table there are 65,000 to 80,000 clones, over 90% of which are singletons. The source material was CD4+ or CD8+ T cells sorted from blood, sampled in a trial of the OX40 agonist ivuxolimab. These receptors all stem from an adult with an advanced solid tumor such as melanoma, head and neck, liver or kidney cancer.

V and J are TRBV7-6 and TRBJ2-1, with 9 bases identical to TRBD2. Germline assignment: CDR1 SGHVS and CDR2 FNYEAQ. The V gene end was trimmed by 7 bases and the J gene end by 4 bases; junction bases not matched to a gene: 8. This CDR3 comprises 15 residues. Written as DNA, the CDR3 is TGTGCCAGCACCTCTCTAGCGGGGTTGTACAATGAGCAGTTCTTC. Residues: CASTSLAGLYNEQFF. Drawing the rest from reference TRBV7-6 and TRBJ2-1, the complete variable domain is GAGVSQSPRYKVTKRGQDVALRCDPISGHVSLYWYRQALGQGPEFLTYFNYEAQQDKSGLPNDRFSAERPEGSISTLTIQRTEQRDSAMYRCASTSLAGLYNEQFFGPGTRLTVL.

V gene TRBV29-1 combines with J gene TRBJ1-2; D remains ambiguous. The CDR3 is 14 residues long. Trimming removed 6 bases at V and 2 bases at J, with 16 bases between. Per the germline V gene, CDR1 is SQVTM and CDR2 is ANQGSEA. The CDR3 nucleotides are TGCAGCGTCCGCAAGCTATCGGGAAACTATGGCTACACCTTC. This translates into CSVRKLSGNYGYTF.